This paragraph covers one T cell receptor beta chain sequence. These data belong to a study of CD8 T cells in Susac syndrome. Sequencing of TCR beta was undertaken in CD8+ and CD4+ T cells derived from blood. Patients having Susac syndrome satisfied recently defined diagnostic criteria for definite or probable disease. An amount of RNA that ranged from roughly 0.45 to 1 ug was reverse transcribed with random hexamers. Amplification of TCR beta CDR3 by immunoSEQ multiplex PCR spanned 54 Vbeta and 13 Jbeta. TCRdb passed the immunoSEQ multiplex PCR reads through MiXCR, listing each CDR3 protein once. The sample carries 100,000 to 150,000 distinct CDR3 sequences, more than 90% recorded once. The CDR3 has 16 amino acids. From germline, CDR1 is SNHLY and CDR2 FYNNEI. The V gene lost 3 bases and the J gene lost 5 bases, with 17 bases spanning the gap.

Sequences were obtained from CD8+ T cells from PBMCs. The source is a human donor with Susac syndrome. The chain combines TRBV2 with TRBJ1-5; tentatively, D is TRBD1 (5 bases). The CDR3 region has the DNA TGTGCCAGCAGTGAGACAGTCCATCTAGGCGATCAGCCCCAGCATTTT. As protein: CASSETVHLGDQPQHF.